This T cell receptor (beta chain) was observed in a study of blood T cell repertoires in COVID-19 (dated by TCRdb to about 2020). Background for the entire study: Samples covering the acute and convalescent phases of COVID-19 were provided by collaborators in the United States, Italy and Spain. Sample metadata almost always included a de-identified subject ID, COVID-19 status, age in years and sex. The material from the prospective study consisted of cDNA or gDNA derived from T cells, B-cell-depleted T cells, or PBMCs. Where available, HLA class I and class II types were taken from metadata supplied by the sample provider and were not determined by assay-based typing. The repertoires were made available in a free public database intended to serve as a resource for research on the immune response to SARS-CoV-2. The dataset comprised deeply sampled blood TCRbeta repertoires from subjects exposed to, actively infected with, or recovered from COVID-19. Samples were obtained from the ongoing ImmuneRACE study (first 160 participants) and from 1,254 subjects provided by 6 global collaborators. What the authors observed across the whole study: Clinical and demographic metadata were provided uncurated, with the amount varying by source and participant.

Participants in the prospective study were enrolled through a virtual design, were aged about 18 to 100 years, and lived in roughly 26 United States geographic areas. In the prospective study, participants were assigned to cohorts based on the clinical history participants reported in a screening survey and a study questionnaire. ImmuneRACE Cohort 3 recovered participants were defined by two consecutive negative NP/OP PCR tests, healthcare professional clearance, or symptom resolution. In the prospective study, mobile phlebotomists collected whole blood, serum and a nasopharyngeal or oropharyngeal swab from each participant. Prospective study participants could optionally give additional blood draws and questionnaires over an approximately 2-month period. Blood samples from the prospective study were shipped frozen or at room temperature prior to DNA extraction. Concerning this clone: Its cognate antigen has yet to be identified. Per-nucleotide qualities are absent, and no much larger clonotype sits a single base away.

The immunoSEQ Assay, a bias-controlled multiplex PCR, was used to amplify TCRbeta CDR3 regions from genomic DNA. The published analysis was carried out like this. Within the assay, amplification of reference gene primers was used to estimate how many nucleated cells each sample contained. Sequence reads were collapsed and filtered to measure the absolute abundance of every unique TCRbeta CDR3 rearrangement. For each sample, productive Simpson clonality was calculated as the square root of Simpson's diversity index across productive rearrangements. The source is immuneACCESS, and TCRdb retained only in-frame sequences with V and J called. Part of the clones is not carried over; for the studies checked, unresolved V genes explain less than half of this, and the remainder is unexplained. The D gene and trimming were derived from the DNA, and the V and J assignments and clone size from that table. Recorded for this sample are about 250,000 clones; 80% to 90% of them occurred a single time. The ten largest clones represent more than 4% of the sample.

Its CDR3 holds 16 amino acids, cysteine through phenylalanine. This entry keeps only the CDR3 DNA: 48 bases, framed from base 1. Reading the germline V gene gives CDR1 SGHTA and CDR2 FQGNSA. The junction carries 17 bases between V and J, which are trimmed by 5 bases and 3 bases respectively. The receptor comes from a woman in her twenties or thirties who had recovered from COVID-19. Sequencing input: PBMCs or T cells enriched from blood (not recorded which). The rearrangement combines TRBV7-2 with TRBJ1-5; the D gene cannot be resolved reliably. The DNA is TGTGCCAGCAGCGGAGGCATAAGGTCCCTCAATCAGCCCCAGCATTTT. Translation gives CASSGGIRSLNQPQHF.